Here is one T cell receptor (beta chain) with its context. The CDR3 contains 17 residues. CDR1 is SGHAT, CDR2 FQNNGV, per germline. The V gene end was trimmed by 0 bases and the J gene end by 8 bases; junction bases not matched to a gene: 8. This sample is part of a study of blood T cell repertoires in COVID-19. Study-wide context: The United States, Italy and Spain were the sources of the acute and convalescent COVID-19 samples. The analysed material was cDNA or gDNA that came from T cells, B-cell-depleted T cells, or PBMCs.

As originally analysed: Amplification with reference gene primers provided the estimates of nucleated cell counts. Assay used: immunoSEQ multiplex PCR; TCRdb lists only in-frame clones, some missing. The DNA gave D and trimming, while V, J and clone size come from that table. Of 20,000 to 30,000 clones in the sample, roughly 92% were seen once. The sequencing sample was made of peripheral blood. The rearrangement links TRBV11-2 to TRBJ2-1, with 12 bases lining up with TRBD2. The receptor was derived from a human donor in a cohort sampled during active COVID-19. DNA for the CDR3: TGTGCCAGCAGCTTAGAACCGGGACTAGCGGGTATCTATGAGCAGTTCTTC. This codes for CASSLEPGLAGIYEQFF.